Below, 24 T cell receptor beta chains from the same sample are listed, as sequenced in a study of Ad26.COV2.S vaccination and SARS-CoV-2 variants. Noted treatment: around 19 received Ad26.COV2.S at low or high dose, single or two shots; about 5 received placebo; per-sample allocation not given. Samples were taken on day 63 after the first vaccine or placebo injection. The data were produced by immunoSEQ multiplex PCR, yet TCRdb's version contains in-frame clones alone and is incomplete. Here the sample spans roughly 330,000 clones, almost 90% being singletons. Sequenced material: peripheral blood, taken in a trial of Ad26.COV2.S vaccine versus placebo. The source is a person between 18 and 65 years old who received the Ad26.COV2.S COVID-19 vaccine or a placebo.

This chain joins TRBV19 and TRBJ2-5, with 7 bases identical to TRBD1. The CDR3 contains 14 residues. The germline V gene encodes CDR1 LNHDA and CDR2 SQIVND (reference sequence). V lost 3 bases, J lost 5 bases, and 6 bases stayed unmatched. CDR3 residues: CASSMGQRSETQYF. The CDR3 DNA reads TGTGCCAGTAGTATGGGACAGAGATCGGAGACCCAGTACTTC.

This chain uses TRBV9 with TRBJ2-2; the D is unclear. CDR1 and CDR2 (germline): SGDLS, YYNGEE. V lost 0 bases and J 7 bases, leaving 10 bases between the germline ends. The CDR3 spans 14 residues. CDR3 DNA: TGTGCCAGCAGCGTAGGGCAACCTGGCGGGGAGCTGTTTTTT. Amino acid sequence: CASSVGQPGGELFF.

The genes are TRBV18 and TRBJ1-2; D is uncertain. Germline CDR1 and CDR2: KGHSH and LQKENI. Trimming shortened V by 6 bases and J by 3 bases, and 11 bases separated the two germline ends. The CDR3 totals 13 residues. In nucleotides, the CDR3 is TGTGCCAGCTCCCACCTAGAGTACTATGGCTACACCTTC. Translation: CASSHLEYYGYTF.

This rearrangement joins TRBV6-4 to TRBJ2-1, with TRBD2 matching over 10 bases. Per germline, CDR1 MRHNA and CDR2 SNTAGT. This CDR3 is built from 18 residues. With 3 bases clipped from V and 1 base from J, the junction kept 9 bases outside the gene matches. The CDR3: CASSEFSEAGGSYNEQFF. The CDR3 DNA follows: TGTGCCAGCAGTGAGTTTTCGGAAGCGGGAGGGTCCTACAATGAGCAGTTCTTC.

The chain is built from TRBV19 and TRBJ1-1; D remains unclear. Germline values: CDR1 LNHDA, CDR2 SQIVND (reference sequence). CDR3 length: 14 residues. V lost 3 bases and J 2 bases, leaving 10 bases between the germline ends. The CDR3 DNA reads as TGTGCCAGTAGTATTTCGGCAGTAAACACTGAAGCTTTCTTT. Its protein is CASSISAVNTEAFF.

The rearrangement joins TRBV4-1 to TRBJ1-2; D possibly corresponds to TRBD1 (5 bases). Between the trimmed V and J ends, which lost 1 base and 5 bases, there was a span of 17 bases. CDR1 and CDR2 from the germline V gene are MGHRA and YSYEKL. There are 16 residues in the CDR3. The CDR3 DNA is TGCGCCAGCAGCCAAGGGGCAGGGCCTTTGGGTTATGGCTACACCTTC. It specifies CASSQGAGPLGYGYTF.

The chain joins TRBV3-1 (or the pseudogene TRBV3-2) to TRBJ1-2, with D tentatively TRBD1 (5 bases). This CDR3 region has 13 residues. Trimming cost V 1 base and J 8 bases, with 11 bases left between them. Per germline, CDR1 LGHDT and CDR2 YNNKEL (reference sequence). The CDR3, as DNA: TGTGCCAGCAGCCAAGCAGGGAGTAGCGGCTACACCTTC. Amino acid sequence: CASSQAGSSGYTF.

The chain combines TRBV6-2 or TRBV6-3 with TRBJ1-2, with TRBD1 matching over 10 bases. CDR1 is MNHEY, CDR2 SVGEGT, per germline. V was clipped by 2 bases and J by 4 bases; unmatched bases: 4. The CDR3 extends over 15 amino acids. This chain's CDR3 is CASSYTGQGTYGYTF. DNA of the CDR3: TGTGCCAGCAGTTACACGGGACAGGGGACCTATGGCTACACCTTC.

The chain combines TRBV5-1 with TRBJ1-4, with unresolved D. CDR1 is SGHRS, CDR2 YFSETQ, per germline. CDR3 size: 14 residues. V was shortened by 7 bases and J by 0 bases, with 10 bases between the two germline ends. The CDR3 coding sequence is TGCGCCAGCCGCCCCCTTGCAACTAATGAAAAACTGTTTTTT. Its protein is CASRPLATNEKLFF.

The chain links TRBV6-5 to TRBJ1-2; the D gene is possibly TRBD1 (5 bases). Trimming shortened V by 7 bases and J by 6 bases, and 18 bases separated the two germline ends. CDR3 length equals 14 residues. In germline, CDR1 is MNHEY, CDR2 SVGAGI. In DNA form, the CDR3 reads TGTGCCAGCACAAATGGGGACCGTGTGGATGGCTACACCTTC. Its translation is CASTNGDRVDGYTF.

J is TRBJ1-4 and V is TRBV5-1; D remains ambiguous. Trimming left V 4 bases short and J 8 bases short, with 15 bases between. Germline CDR1 and CDR2: SGHRS and YFSETQ. The CDR3 sequence is 14 residues long. This chain's CDR3 is CASSPSTSEEKLFF. CDR3 DNA sequence: TGCGCCAGCAGCCCGTCAACCTCTGAGGAAAAACTGTTTTTT.

This clone was observed a single time. The same CDR3 is also encoded by other DNA sequences in this sample. V is TRBV11-2 and J is TRBJ2-5; D unclear. CDR1 and CDR2 from the germline V gene are SGHAT and FQNNGV. This CDR3 region has 12 residues. Trimming cost V 0 bases and J 5 bases, with 4 bases left between them. The CDR3 DNA reads as TGTGCCAGCAGCTTAGATCGGGAGACCCAGTACTTC. Its translation: CASSLDRETQYF. Looking up the rest from reference TRBV11-2 and TRBJ2-5 gives the full variable domain: EAGVAQSPRYKIIEKRQSVAFWCNPISGHATLYWYQQILGQGPKLLIQFQNNGVVDDSQLPKDRFSAERLKGVDSTLKIQPAKLEDSAVYLCASSLDRETQYFGPGTRLLVL.

This clone occurred once. The chain employs TRBV11-3 and TRBJ1-1; D unresolved. The V end was cut by 4 bases, the J end by 4 bases, with 13 bases between. The CDR3 sequence is 14 residues long. CDR1 and CDR2 (germline): SGHNT, YENEEA. The CDR3 bases are TGTGCCAGCAGCTCGAAGGAGATGGGCACTGAAGCTTTCTTT. Its protein product is CASSSKEMGTEAFF.

The CDR3 region is CASSVAASGGPKQFF. The CDR3 region has the DNA TGTGCCAGCAGCGTAGCTGCTAGCGGGGGGCCTAAGCAGTTCTTC. The rearrangement uses TRBV9 and TRBJ2-1, with 11 positions matching TRBD2. The CDR3 length is 15 residues. Germline CDR1 is SGDLS and CDR2 is YYNGEE. Losses at the gene ends were 0 bases for V and 11 bases for J; bases not matched to a gene: 7.

The V call is TRBV9, the J call TRBJ2-1; D is possibly TRBD2 (6 bases). Germline V CDR1 and CDR2: SGDLS, YYNGEE. Deletions cut 4 bases from V and 0 bases from J, with 20 bases between. The CDR3 covers 18 residues. CDR3 residues: CASSPPSGTSSSYNEQFF. CDR3 bases: TGTGCCAGCAGCCCCCCCTCGGGGACTTCGAGCTCCTACAATGAGCAGTTCTTC.

The J gene is TRBJ1-1, the V gene TRBV5-1, with 7 positions matching TRBD1. The J segment lost 5 bases and the V segment lost 4 bases, leaving 5 bases of the junction unmatched. The germline V gene encodes CDR1 SGHRS and CDR2 YFSETQ. This CDR3 contains 13 residues. Here the CDR3 DNA reads TGCGCCAGCAGCCCGGAACAGGGGACTGAAGCTTTCTTT. Residues: CASSPEQGTEAFF.

This chain links TRBV10-3 with TRBJ2-7; D call uncertain. The CDR3 extends over 11 amino acids. Per germline, CDR1 ENHRY and CDR2 SYGVKD. V dropped 8 bases and J dropped 2 bases, with 7 bases sitting between them. CDR3 sequence (DNA): TGTGCCATCTCTGCTACCTACGAGCAGTACTTC. As protein: CAISATYEQYF.

The gene calls are TRBV7-8 and TRBJ1-6; TRBD1 agrees at 7 bases. This CDR3 contains 14 residues. V shed 5 bases, J shed 10 bases, and the junction held 8 bases outside the gene matches. Germline V CDR1 and CDR2: SGHVS, FQNEAQ. The CDR3 DNA sequence: TGTGCCAGCAGCGCAGACAGGGTAGAATCACCCCTCCACTTT. Its translation is CASSADRVESPLHF.

This chain connects TRBV3-1 (or the pseudogene TRBV3-2) to TRBJ1-2; 7 bases line up with TRBD1. From germline, CDR1 is LGHDT and CDR2 YNNKEL (reference sequence). The ends lost 0 bases at V and 0 bases at J; junction bases unmatched: 4. The CDR3 length is 16 residues. The CDR3 is CASSQDRGRPNYGYTF. The CDR3 nucleotides are TGTGCCAGCAGCCAAGATAGGGGGCGACCTAACTATGGCTACACCTTC.

The chain joins TRBV4-3 to TRBJ2-7, with D perhaps TRBD1 (6 bases). The V and J ends lost 1 base and 6 bases respectively, with 10 bases between them. The CDR3 runs to 13 residues. Germline CDR1 is LGHNA and CDR2 is YSLEER. The DNA for the CDR3 is TGCGCCAGCAGCCAAGTCGGACAGTCCGAGCAGTACTTC. Translated: CASSQVGQSEQYF.

The chain is built from TRBV25-1 and TRBJ1-2, with 8 bases lining up with TRBD1. Per the germline V gene, CDR1 is MGHDK and CDR2 is SYGVNS. The CDR3 covers 13 residues. The junction had 6 bases not matched to a gene; V was cut back by 6 bases and J by 6 bases. CDR3: CASRRTGQDGYTF. CDR3 bases: TGTGCCAGCAGACGGACAGGGCAGGATGGCTACACCTTC.

This chain joins TRBV13 and TRBJ1-2, with TRBD1 matching 7 bases. The CDR3 consists of 16 residues. Per the germline V gene, CDR1 is PRHDT and CDR2 is FYEKMQ (reference sequence). V trimming: 0 bases; J trimming: 3 bases; junction bases outside the gene matches: 7. The CDR3 region is CASSLGGTDSHYGYTF. In nucleotides, the CDR3 is TGTGCCAGCAGCTTAGGGGGGACAGACTCCCACTATGGCTACACCTTC.

This chain links TRBV27 with TRBJ2-1, with 8 bases lining up with TRBD2. CDR1 is MNHEY and CDR2 is SMNVEV in the germline V gene (reference sequence). The V gene end was trimmed by 3 bases and the J gene end by 5 bases; junction bases not matched to a gene: 6. This CDR3 contains 15 residues. CDR3 coding DNA: TGTGCCAGCAGTTTCCGGAGCGGGAGACACAATGAGCAGTTCTTC. Its protein product is CASSFRSGRHNEQFF.

The chain couples TRBV6-5 to TRBJ2-2; D call uncertain. The germline V and J ends were trimmed by 2 bases and 8 bases, with 9 bases remaining between them. The CDR3 has 13 amino acids. Germline assignment: CDR1 MNHEY and CDR2 SVGAGI. The CDR3 nucleotides are TGTGCCAGCAGTTACCCCGCCGCAGGGGAGCTGTTTTTT. Translating it yields CASSYPAAGELFF.